This TCR beta chain was obtained from a study of spatial heterogeneity in lung cancer (dated by TCRdb to the late 2010s). Study-wide context: Samples were obtained from approximately 77 patients with early-stage, untreated non-small cell lung cancer from the lung TRACERx cohort. Follow-up PBMC samples were sequenced whenever available, with a median time to follow-up of about 2 years after resection. At surgery, hundreds of tumor regions, 64 matched nontumor lung samples and more than 55 PBMC samples were TCR-sequenced for both alpha and beta chains. Nonsynonymous mutation counts, determined by whole-exome sequencing of tumor tissue, were related to features of the TCR repertoire. TCR alpha and beta repertoires were quantitatively compared across multiple tumor regions, matched nontumor lung and blood in non-small cell lung cancer. In the raw uncorrected reads, each unique combination of TCR and UMI appeared more than ten times on average. Beta-chain transcripts were consistently detected in greater numbers than alpha-chain transcripts, which likely reflected higher beta-chain transcript abundance. General conclusions and limits of the study: Only around 14 patients were included in the comparisons of baseline and follow-up blood repertoires. Additional single-cell paired TCR alpha and beta sequencing was considered necessary to confirm, at a functional level, the hypothesis that regional TCRs recognize regional mutations. Ubiquitous expanded tumor TCRs showed up in blood more often at tumor resection than at routine follow-up.

Receptor amplification or capture employed 5' RACE. The instrument was a NextSeq 500. To allow correction of PCR and sequencing errors, the TCR library protocol tagged every TCR cDNA molecule with a unique molecular identifier. For the original study's pipeline: TCR identification, UMI-based error correction and CDR3 extraction were performed with Decombinator tools. TCRs above a frequency of 2 per 1,000, corresponding to the top 1% of the tumor frequency distribution, were defined as expanded. Rényi diversity was computed with the R vegan package after subsampling each repertoire 100 times to 5,000 TCRs. CDR3 similarity networks were built from amino acid triplet string-kernel similarity, connecting CDR3s with pairwise similarity above 0.82. The public sequencing data were trimmed at Q25 with fastp and processed into clonotypes with MiXCR by TCRdb, which kept only in-frame beta chains. Every CDR3 protein is listed once, alongside the most common genes and DNA of its rows. The V and J calls reflect TCRdb's pipeline rather than the authors' work. In all, the sample holds tens of thousands of distinct CDR3 sequences, and less than 9.5% of those were seen once. The ten largest clones represent approximately 40% of the sample.

The sample's time point label is to be understood as: blood at routine non-recurrence follow-up after resection. Without any cell sorting, TCR sequencing was performed on whole RNA extracted either from tumor and nontumor lung tissue or from cryopreserved PBMC samples. A patient was chosen for TCR sequencing only when enough RNA was available from at least two tumor regions. Reading the germline V gene gives CDR1 SGHRS and CDR2 YFSETQ. The CDR3 starts with the cysteine, ends with the phenylalanine, and has 15 residues. The CDR3 DNA has 45 bases and is translated from base 1. The trim is 5 bases for V and 4 bases for J, with a gap of 17 bases between the germline ends. Comments on this clonotype: Its recognized antigen is unknown. The sample holds no much larger clone one base away, and base qualities are not on file.

The specimen was PBMCs, collected at follow-up. The chain uses TRBV5-1 and TRBJ2-3; TRBD2 is possibly the D segment (7 matching bases). This TCR was recovered from a female donor with early-stage non-small cell lung cancer. DNA sequence: TGCGCCAGCAGTCCGCCGGGGGGCGGCCCAGATACGCAGTATTTT. Protein translation: CASSPPGGGPDTQYF.